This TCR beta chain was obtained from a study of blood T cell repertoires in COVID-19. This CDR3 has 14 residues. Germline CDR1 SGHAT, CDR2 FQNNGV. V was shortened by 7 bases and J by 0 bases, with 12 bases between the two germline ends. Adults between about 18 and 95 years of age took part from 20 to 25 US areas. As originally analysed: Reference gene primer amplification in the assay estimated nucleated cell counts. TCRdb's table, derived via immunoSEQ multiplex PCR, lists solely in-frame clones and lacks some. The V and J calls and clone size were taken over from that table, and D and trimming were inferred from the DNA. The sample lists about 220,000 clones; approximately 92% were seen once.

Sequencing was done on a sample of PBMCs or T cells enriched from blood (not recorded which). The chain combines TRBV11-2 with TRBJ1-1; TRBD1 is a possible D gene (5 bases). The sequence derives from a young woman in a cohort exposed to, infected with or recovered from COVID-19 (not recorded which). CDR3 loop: CASIQGFMNTEAFF. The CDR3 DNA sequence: TGTGCCAGCATCCAGGGCTTCATGAACACTGAAGCTTTCTTT.